This entry lists 14 T cell receptor beta chains sequenced from one sample in a study of human T cells and chemical hapten exposure. The time point here: patch test 2, 6 weeks after DPC sensitization. Treatment of the sample: therapeutic diphenylcyclopropenone sensitization with weekly scalp DPC. The template was total RNA from unfractionated whole blood. MiXCR, applied by TCRdb to the RACE reads, yields one record per CDR3 protein. The repertoire holds 35,000 to 50,000 distinct CDR3 sequences, with 9.6% as singletons. The sample was whole blood, taken in connection with sensitization to the hapten diphenylcyclopropenone (DPC). These receptor sequences come from a woman in her twenties or thirties with alopecia areata. Some clones in this sample may be carry-over from other donors' samples.

This clonotype was seen a few times. This rearrangement joins TRBV2 to TRBJ2-2; D gene ambiguous. Germline loops: CDR1 SNHLY, CDR2 FYNNEI. The V end lost 3 bases, the J end lost 2 bases, and 10 bases lay between the germline ends. The CDR3 consists of 15 residues. The CDR3 DNA follows: TGTGCCAGCAGTGAGTGGCGTCAAAACACCGGGGAGCTGTTTTTT. As protein: CASSEWRQNTGELFF.

This clonotype was found many times. The J gene is TRBJ2-3, the V gene TRBV28; 7 nucleotides agree with TRBD2. After removal of 4 bases from V and 8 bases from J, the junction contained 12 bases not matched to a gene. CDR1 and CDR2 (germline): MDHEN, SYDVKM. The CDR3 has 15 residues. The CDR3 sequence: CASSSPSVTSRTQYF. CDR3 nucleotides: TGTGCCAGCAGTTCCCCCTCGGTGACTAGCCGTACGCAGTATTTT.

This clonotype was recorded many times. The chain links TRBV6-1 to TRBJ1-5; unclear D gene. The V end lost 6 bases, the J end lost 2 bases, and 11 bases lay between the germline ends. This CDR3 comprises 14 residues. Germline values: CDR1 MNHNS, CDR2 SASEGT. Written as DNA, the CDR3 is TGTGCCAGCAGAGACTACCCCCGCAATCAGCCCCAGCATTTT. Protein product: CASRDYPRNQPQHF.

This clonotype occurred many times. The CDR3 here is CSAQGPDQNTEAFF. The DNA for the CDR3 is TGCAGTGCGCAGGGTCCGGACCAGAACACTGAAGCTTTCTTT. The chain recombines TRBV20-1 with TRBJ1-1; possible D gene TRBD1, 5 bases. The germline gives CDR1 DFQATT, CDR2 SNEGSKA (reference sequence). The CDR3 is made up of 14 amino acids. The V and J ends lost 6 bases and 1 base respectively, with 15 bases between them.

This chain uses TRBV20-1 with TRBJ2-1; TRBD1 or TRBD2 may be the D gene (7 bases each). The CDR3 runs 15 residues. V was trimmed by 2 bases and J by 6 bases, leaving 17 bases between them. The germline V gene encodes CDR1 DFQATT and CDR2 SNEGSKA (reference sequence). Here the CDR3 reads CSARSGRGGPNEQFF. As DNA, the CDR3 is TGCAGTGCTAGATCAGGCAGGGGGGGCCCCAATGAGCAGTTCTTC.

A remark on this clonotype: One junction end does not reproduce the germline sequence, and a read error may be involved. This chain connects TRBV6-2 or TRBV6-3 to TRBJ2-3, with a weak D call TRBD2 (5 bases). Germline CDR1 and CDR2: MNHEY and SVGEGT. The CDR3 sequence is 15 residues long. In DNA, the CDR3 is TGTGCCAGCAGTACCGGACTTTTATCCACAGATACGCAGTGTTTT. It yields the protein CASSTGLLSTDTQCF.

The chain recombines TRBV6-2 or TRBV6-3 with TRBJ2-3, with 7 bases aligning to TRBD2. Unmatched junction bases numbered 4, after V lost 2 bases and J lost 2 bases. The CDR3 runs to 15 residues. Looked up from germline, CDR1 is MNHEY and CDR2 is SVGEGT. CDR3 sequence reads: CASSYAGTNTDTQYF. As DNA, the CDR3 is TGTGCCAGCAGTTACGCGGGGACTAACACAGATACGCAGTATTTT.

This chain uses TRBV29-1 with TRBJ1-1; a weak D match, TRBD1 (5 bases). Trimming left V 4 bases short and J 6 bases short, with 9 bases between. The CDR3 totals 11 residues. Germline assignment: CDR1 SQVTM and CDR2 ANQGSEA. CDR3 sequence: CSVGRGAEAFF. The CDR3 DNA follows: TGCAGCGTTGGTCGGGGCGCTGAAGCTTTCTTT.

The rearrangement uses TRBV4-3 and TRBJ2-3; D gene ambiguous. V shed 1 base and J shed 2 bases, with 7 bases lying between them. Germline-derived CDR1 and CDR2 are LGHNA and YSLEER. CDR3 length equals 14 residues. The CDR3 sequence: CASSQATSTDTQYF. The CDR3, as DNA: TGCGCCAGCAGCCAAGCGACTTCCACAGATACGCAGTATTTT.

This clonotype was seen a handful of times. The chain carries TRBV28 and TRBJ2-3; D uncertain. The germline V gene has CDR1 MDHEN and CDR2 SYDVKM. CDR3 size: 12 residues. The V and J ends lost 6 bases and 4 bases respectively, with 8 bases between them. Here the CDR3 DNA reads TGTGCCAGCAGGGAAGCAGCAGATACGCAGTATTTT. This gives the protein CASREAADTQYF.

V is TRBV11-1 and J is TRBJ1-1; D might be TRBD1 (6 bases). The CDR3 has 13 residues. Germline V lookup: CDR1 SGHAT, CDR2 FQDESV (reference sequence). V gave up 4 bases and J gave up 7 bases, with 13 bases separating them. For the CDR3, the DNA is TGTGCCAGCAGCTCTCAGGGGCGGAATGAAGCTTTCTTT. Its translation is CASSSQGRNEAFF. Together with reference TRBV11-1 and TRBJ1-1, the CDR3 gives the full variable domain: EAEVAQSPRYKITEKSQAVAFWCDPISGHATLYWYRQILGQGPELLVQFQDESVVDDSQLPKDRFSAERLKGVDSTLKIQPAELGDSAMYLCASSSQGRNEAFFGQGTRLTVV.

This clonotype appeared a few times. The chain combines TRBV28 with TRBJ2-7, with 9 bases lining up with TRBD2. V shed 3 bases and J 5 bases; nucleotides not matched to a gene: 5. Germline values: CDR1 MDHEN, CDR2 SYDVKM. There are 14 residues in the CDR3. The CDR3 DNA sequence: TGTGCCAGCAGTTTTGCGGGGGGGAATCACGAGCAGTACTTC. Its protein is CASSFAGGNHEQYF.

The V call is TRBV19, the J call TRBJ2-7, with a tentative D call TRBD2 (5 bases). Germline values: CDR1 LNHDA, CDR2 SQIVND (reference sequence). This CDR3 spans 12 amino acids. V was shortened by 5 bases and J by 3 bases, with 8 bases between the two germline ends. Here the CDR3 DNA reads TGTGCCAGTAGTCCAGGACTCTACGAGCAGTACTTC. Translation: CASSPGLYEQYF.

This clonotype was seen a handful of times. The chain is built from TRBV5-8 and TRBJ1-5, with 9 nucleotides matching TRBD1. Unmatched junction bases numbered 16, after V lost 9 bases and J lost 6 bases. The CDR3 length is 16 residues. CDR1 and CDR2 (germline): SGHTS, YDEGEE. CDR3 in amino acids: CATEQGAFSQIQPQHF. The CDR3 region has the DNA TGTGCCACTGAACAGGGGGCGTTTTCCCAAATTCAGCCCCAGCATTTT.